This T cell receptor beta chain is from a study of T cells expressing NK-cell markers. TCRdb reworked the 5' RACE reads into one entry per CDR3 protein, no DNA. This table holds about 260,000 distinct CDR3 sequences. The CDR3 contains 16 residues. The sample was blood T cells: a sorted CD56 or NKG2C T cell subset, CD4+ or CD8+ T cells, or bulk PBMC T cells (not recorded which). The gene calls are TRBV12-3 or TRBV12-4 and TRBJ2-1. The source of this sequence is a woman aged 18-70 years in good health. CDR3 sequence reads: CASSLGGRLNYNEQFF.